A single sample is the source of the 13 T cell receptor beta chains below, sequenced in a study of somatic mutations in cytotoxic T cells in rheumatoid arthritis. The protocol was immunoSEQ multiplex PCR, while the TCRdb copy is restricted to in-frame clones and leaves out a portion. The profile shows about 23,000 clones, 80% to 90% of them singletons. Sequencing used CD8+ T cells sorted from blood. These receptors were collected from an adult with rheumatoid arthritis.

V usage is TRBV7-8 and J usage is TRBJ1-2, with a weak D call TRBD1 (5 bases). CDR1 is SGHVS and CDR2 is FQNEAQ in the germline V gene. The CDR3 loop spans 14 amino acids. V was cut by 5 bases and J by 8 bases, with 18 bases left in between. In DNA form, the CDR3 reads TGTGCCAGCAGCCTCCCACAGGACATACGAGGCTACACCTTC. Translation: CASSLPQDIRGYTF. Drawing the rest from reference TRBV7-8 and TRBJ1-2, the complete variable domain is GAGVSQSPRYKVAKRGQDVALRCDPISGHVSLFWYQQALGQGPEFLTYFQNEAQLDKSGLPSDRFFAERPEGSVSTLKIQRTQQEDSAVYLCASSLPQDIRGYTFGSGTRLTVV.

V and J are TRBV7-8 and TRBJ1-5; D is unclear. CDR3 length: 17 residues. Germline loops: CDR1 SGHVS, CDR2 FQNEAQ. Trimming cost V 6 bases and J 4 bases, with 22 bases left between them. CDR3 region: CASSPITGTLRNQPQHF. CDR3 nucleotide sequence: TGTGCCAGCAGTCCCATCACCGGAACTCTAAGAAATCAGCCCCAGCATTTT.

The chain joins TRBV2 to TRBJ1-5; D is ambiguous. Germline assignment: CDR1 SNHLY and CDR2 FYNNEI. V lost 5 bases, J lost 4 bases, and 12 bases lay in between. The CDR3 has 14 residues. The CDR3 region has the DNA TGTGCCAGCAGTCCTAACCCCTTTAATCAGCCCCAGCATTTT. This codes for CASSPNPFNQPQHF.

V and J are TRBV7-9 and TRBJ2-5; no reliable D call. Germline CDR1 SEHNR, CDR2 FQNEAQ (reference sequence). Deletions cut 1 base from V and 0 bases from J, with 21 bases between. The CDR3 has 19 amino acids. CDR3 in amino acids: CASSLDPRQTYPYQETQYF. The CDR3 DNA reads TGTGCCAGCAGCTTAGACCCAAGGCAAACGTATCCTTACCAAGAGACCCAGTACTTC.

V and J are TRBV5-5 and TRBJ1-1, with D perhaps TRBD1 (6 bases). V was shortened by 5 bases and J by 6 bases, with 17 bases between the two germline ends. Germline lookup yields CDR1 SGHKS and CDR2 YYEKEE (reference sequence). The CDR3 is 14 amino acids. CDR3 in DNA: TGTGCCAGCAGGCTTGGACAGTGGACCGCTGAAGCTTTCTTT. Translating gives CASRLGQWTAEAFF.

The V gene is TRBV13, the J gene TRBJ2-3; 7 nucleotides align to TRBD1. J lost 1 base, V lost 4 bases, and 8 bases had no gene match. Germline-derived CDR1 and CDR2 are PRHDT and FYEKMQ (reference sequence). The CDR3 length is 16 residues. The CDR3 sequence is CASSSRQGRGTDTQYF. The CDR3 DNA reads TGTGCCAGCAGCTCCAGACAGGGAAGGGGCACAGATACGCAGTATTTT.

The chain has TRBV10-3 and TRBJ2-7; D call uncertain. Trimming removed 6 bases at V and 5 bases at J, with 8 bases between. This CDR3 is 11 amino acids long. Germline V gives CDR1 ENHRY, CDR2 SYGVKD. The CDR3 bases are TGTGCCATCAGGTCGACGGACGAGCAGTACTTC. Amino acids: CAIRSTDEQYF.

This sequence joins TRBV5-5 and TRBJ2-7; D remains unclear. Germline V gives CDR1 SGHKS, CDR2 YYEKEE (reference sequence). V lost 0 bases and J 3 bases, leaving 13 bases between the germline ends. This CDR3 contains 15 residues. CDR3 sequence reads: CASSLGADTFYEQYF. In nucleotides, the CDR3 is TGTGCCAGCAGCTTGGGGGCAGACACCTTCTACGAGCAGTACTTC.

The chain employs TRBV19 and TRBJ1-1, with a weak D call TRBD1 (6 bases). The V and J ends lost 6 bases and 1 base respectively, with 12 bases between them. This CDR3 contains 14 residues. Germline CDR1 reads LNHDA; CDR2 reads SQIVND (reference sequence). The CDR3 sequence: CASRNNRENTEAFF. CDR3 DNA sequence: TGTGCCAGTAGAAATAACAGGGAGAACACTGAAGCTTTCTTT.

CDR3 residues: CASSEDPGGNEQFF. CDR3 DNA: TGTGCCAGCAGCGAGGACCCAGGGGGCAATGAGCAGTTCTTC. The V gene is TRBV7-6, the J gene TRBJ2-1; 7 nucleotides align to TRBD1. The CDR3 loop spans 14 amino acids. J lost 6 bases, V lost 5 bases, and 7 bases had no gene match. Per the germline V gene, CDR1 is SGHVS and CDR2 is FNYEAQ.

V is TRBV27 and J is TRBJ1-3, with 7 bases matching TRBD1. The CDR3 contains 18 residues. Germline trimming cut 1 base from V and 0 bases from J; bases unmatched to any gene: 9. Germline lookup yields CDR1 MNHEY and CDR2 SMNVEV (reference sequence). This CDR3 is CASSLYTPGGLSGNTIYF. The CDR3 nucleotides are TGTGCCAGCAGTTTATATACCCCAGGGGGTCTCTCTGGAAACACCATATATTTT.

This CDR3 is CASSYSGTTEAFF. CDR3 bases: TGTGCCAGCAGTTACTCAGGAACCACTGAAGCTTTCTTT. This chain links TRBV6-5 with TRBJ1-1; D not certain. CDR3 length: 13 amino acids. Germline CDR1 is MNHEY and CDR2 is SVGAGI. The V and J ends lost 0 bases and 4 bases respectively, with 6 bases between them.

The gene calls are TRBV29-1 and TRBJ2-1, with 10 bases fitting TRBD1. The CDR3 covers 15 residues. Per the germline V gene, CDR1 is SQVTM and CDR2 is ANQGSEA. The junction had 13 bases not matched to a gene; V was cut back by 7 bases and J by 7 bases. In DNA, the CDR3 is TGCAGCGCACTGGGGGACAGGGGTTTTAGTAATGAGCAGTTCTTC. Encoded protein: CSALGDRGFSNEQFF.